This T cell receptor (beta chain) was obtained from a study of PD-1 blockade in classical Hodgkin lymphoma. A word on this clone: What it binds is unknown.

Study conclusions and caveats: Lower baseline TCR diversity was reported for newly diagnosed patients than for healthy donors.

Sequenced by immunoSEQ multiplex PCR; TCRdb stores in-frame clones only, minus some. This sample has approximately 8,300 clones; roughly three quarters occur once, and the top ten carry 6.5% to 7.5%. Every patient experienced relapse after autologous stem cell transplantation, and brentuximab vedotin exposure varied. Isolation of CD4+ T cells from thawed PBMCs was performed by magnetic negative selection. The CDR3 contains 17 residues. The J segment lost 0 bases and the V segment lost 0 bases, leaving 5 bases of the junction unmatched. Germline V gene sequence: CDR1 SGHNT, CDR2 YYREEE (reference sequence).

The chain couples TRBV5-4 to TRBJ2-5, with TRBD2 matching 10 bases. This receptor was taken from a human donor with classical Hodgkin lymphoma. The material was CD4+ T cells from blood, obtained at baseline. The CDR3, as DNA: TGTGCCAGCAGCTTGGGAGCTAGCGGGGGATACCAAGAGACCCAGTACTTC. Protein product: CASSLGASGGYQETQYF.